Listed here are 26 T cell receptor beta chains from one sample, sequenced in a study of blood T cells in healthy people across ages (dated by TCRdb to 2014 to 2015). Receptor amplification or capture employed 5' RACE. Data came from an Illumina HiSeq 2500. The second PCR ran for about 6 to 11 cycles and used a J-beta primer mix along with a sample-barcoded 5' primer. The public reads were quality trimmed at Q25 with fastp and then assembled into clones with MiXCR by TCRdb, keeping productive beta chains. When rows share a CDR3 protein, they turn into one entry using the most common DNA and genes. The sample table lists hundreds of thousands of distinct CDR3 sequences, about 61% of them with a count of one. In total, the top ten clones hold around 25% of the sample. The sample was blood. The receptors derive from a man aged 35 to 55 in good health.

This clonotype was seen only once. The chain couples TRBV7-2 to TRBJ2-7, with 8 positions matching TRBD2. The CDR3 is 15 amino acids. Trimming at V came to 5 bases and at J to 2 bases, leaving 8 bases not matched to a gene. Germline values: CDR1 SGHTA, CDR2 FQGNSA. CDR3 in amino acids: CASSREGVVTYEQYF. Written as DNA, the CDR3 is TGTGCCAGCAGCCGGGAGGGGGTGGTAACCTACGAGCAGTACTTC.

The chain recombines TRBV20-1 with TRBJ2-7, with a weak D call TRBD1 (5 bases). There are 14 residues in the CDR3. The V gene's germline CDR1 is DFQATT and CDR2 SNEGSKA (reference sequence). Deletions cut 1 base from V and 3 bases from J, with 13 bases between. CDR3 DNA: TGCAGTGCTAGAGCTGCCCTGGGGCTCTACGAGCAGTACTTC. It yields the protein CSARAALGLYEQYF.

J is TRBJ2-7 and V is TRBV7-9; tentatively, D is TRBD1 (5 bases). Deletions cut 5 bases from V and 2 bases from J, with 10 bases between. This CDR3 has 13 residues. CDR1 is SEHNR and CDR2 is FQNEAQ in the germline V gene (reference sequence). The CDR3 nucleotides are TGTGCCAGCAGCCTACAGGTTGCCTACGAGCAGTACTTC. As protein: CASSLQVAYEQYF.

This chain connects TRBV20-1 to TRBJ1-2, with TRBD1 matching 7 bases. The J segment lost 4 bases and the V segment lost 7 bases, leaving 9 bases of the junction unmatched. The CDR3 extends over 13 amino acids. Germline V gene sequence: CDR1 DFQATT, CDR2 SNEGSKA (reference sequence). CDR3 sequence: CSDFEQGIYGYTF. DNA for the CDR3: TGCAGTGATTTTGAACAGGGGATCTATGGCTACACCTTC.

As for this clonotype: A much larger clone differs from this one at a single base, so this may be a read error. CDR3: CSSGLAVNNEQYF. In DNA form, the CDR3 reads TGTTCCAGCGGACTAGCGGTGAACAATGAGCAGTACTTC. The J gene is TRBJ2-7, the V gene TRBV7-9; TRBD2 matches at 10 bases. The CDR3 has 13 residues. Germline CDR1 is SEHNR and CDR2 is FQNEAQ (reference sequence).

V gene TRBV7-2 combines with J gene TRBJ1-2; D perhaps matches TRBD1 (6 bases). This CDR3 has 16 residues. Germline CDR1 SGHTA, CDR2 FQGNSA. Trimming removed 5 bases at V and 4 bases at J, with 20 bases between. DNA for the CDR3: TGTGCCAGCAGCCCCACGGGGGGCGGGTTAAGCTATGGCTACACCTTC. This encodes CASSPTGGGLSYGYTF. Supplemented by reference TRBV7-2 and TRBJ1-2, the full variable domain reads GAGVSQSPSNKVTEKGKDVELRCDPISGHTALYWYRQSLGQGLEFLIYFQGNSAPDKSGLPSDRFSAERTGGSVSTLTIQRTQQEDSAVYLCASSPTGGGLSYGYTFGSGTRLTVV.

The rearrangement joins TRBV20-1 to TRBJ2-5; tentative D call: TRBD1 (7 bases). Germline CDR1 reads DFQATT; CDR2 reads SNEGSKA (reference sequence). This CDR3 has 14 amino acids. Trimming took 5 bases from V and 5 from J, leaving 18 bases between them. In DNA form, the CDR3 reads TGCAGTGCTGGGTCAGGGGGGCTGGGGGAGACCCAGTACTTC. This gives the protein CSAGSGGLGETQYF.

This chain joins TRBV29-1 and TRBJ2-5, with 9 bases aligning to TRBD2. V shed 7 bases and J 5 bases; nucleotides not matched to a gene: 11. This CDR3 has 14 residues. The V gene's germline CDR1 is SQVTM and CDR2 ANQGSEA. DNA for the CDR3: TGCAGCGCGCGGGGGAGGACTAGCGCCGAGACCCAGTACTTC. This translates into CSARGRTSAETQYF.

The V call is TRBV28, the J call TRBJ2-5; 7 bases line up with TRBD2. The CDR3 extends over 14 amino acids. V shed 6 bases and J 3 bases; nucleotides not matched to a gene: 7. CDR1 MDHEN and CDR2 SYDVKM come from the germline V gene. The CDR3 sequence is CASRVAGPEETQYF. CDR3 bases: TGTGCCAGCAGGGTAGCGGGCCCGGAAGAGACCCAGTACTTC.

Notes on this clonotype: A much larger clone lies a single base off, so this may be a read error. J is TRBJ2-3 and V is TRBV7-2; no clear D. There are 13 residues in the CDR3. Trimming cost V 5 bases and J 1 base, with 7 bases left between them. Germline CDR1 reads SGHTA; CDR2 reads FQGNSA. CDR3 DNA: TGTGCCAGCAGCGCCCATCGCACAGATACGCAGTATTTT. It encodes CASSAHRTDTQYF.

This clonotype has a handful of counts. The rearrangement joins TRBV11-2 to TRBJ1-6; no reliable D call. The CDR3 consists of 14 residues. Germline CDR1 is SGHAT and CDR2 is FQNNGV. Trimming cost V 7 bases and J 2 bases, with 9 bases left between them. CDR3 loop: CASTSGTYNSPLHF. The CDR3 DNA sequence: TGTGCCAGCACGAGCGGCACCTATAATTCACCCCTCCACTTT.

The V and J genes are TRBV29-1 and TRBJ2-5; TRBD1 matches 9 bases. The J call is doubtful: the DNA matches TRBJ2-7 better. CDR1 is SQVTM and CDR2 is ANQGSEA in the germline V gene. The CDR3 has 15 amino acids. The CDR3 DNA sequence: TGCAGCGTTGGAGGACAGGGGACGTTTAAAACCGAGCAGTACTTC. It codes for CSVGGQGTFKTEQYF.

V and J are TRBV20-1 and TRBJ2-2, with a possible D match to TRBD2 (7 bases). Germline assignment: CDR1 DFQATT and CDR2 SNEGSKA (reference sequence). Trimming took 5 bases from V and 4 from J, leaving 29 bases between them. This CDR3 region has 19 residues. CDR3 residues: CSAGGVRDKTGHSTGELFF. The CDR3 DNA reads as TGCAGTGCTGGGGGGGTTCGGGATAAGACAGGACACTCCACCGGGGAGCTGTTTTTT.

The genes are TRBV12-3 or TRBV12-4 and TRBJ2-3; 7 bases map to TRBD1. The V and J ends lost 6 bases and 9 bases, in that order; junction bases with no gene match: 6. This CDR3 is 12 amino acids long. The CDR3 bases are TGTGCCAGCAGGCATTTACAGGGGACGCAGTATTTT. Residues: CASRHLQGTQYF.

This clonotype came up a few times. The chain has TRBV29-1 and TRBJ2-5; perhaps TRBD1 as D (6 bases). This CDR3 is 13 amino acids long. V dropped 5 bases and J dropped 2 bases, with 12 bases sitting between them. From germline, CDR1 is SQVTM and CDR2 ANQGSEA. CDR3 protein: CSVQKGEQETQYF. For the CDR3, the DNA is TGCAGCGTTCAAAAGGGGGAACAAGAGACCCAGTACTTC.

The rearrangement joins TRBV4-3 to TRBJ2-3; the D gene could be TRBD1 or TRBD2 (5 bases each). Germline V lookup: CDR1 LGHNA, CDR2 YSLEER. The CDR3 loop spans 17 amino acids. The V end lost 0 bases, the J end lost 2 bases, and 15 bases lay between the germline ends. CDR3 in amino acids: CASSQDLRGASTDTQYF. CDR3 in DNA: TGCGCCAGCAGCCAAGATCTCCGGGGCGCCTCCACAGATACGCAGTATTTT.

The CDR3 DNA reads as TGTGCCATCAGAGCTACTACGAACACCGGGGAGCTGTTTTTT. Amino acids: CAIRATTNTGELFF. This chain joins TRBV10-3 and TRBJ2-2; D gene ambiguous. The CDR3 runs 14 residues. The germline CDR1 and CDR2 sequences are ENHRY and SYGVKD. With 6 bases removed from V and 0 bases from J, the gap between germline ends came to 8 bases.

The rearrangement links TRBV4-1 to TRBJ1-1; possibly TRBD1 for D (6 bases). CDR3 size: 15 residues. Germline V CDR1 and CDR2: MGHRA, YSYEKL. V gave up 7 bases and J gave up 2 bases, with 17 bases separating them. The CDR3 loop reads CASTVGQQGNTEAFF. CDR3 DNA sequence: TGCGCCAGCACGGTAGGGCAACAGGGTAACACTGAAGCTTTCTTT.

In this sample, this clonotype turned up once. The junction differs from germline at one of its ends, possibly a read error. CDR3 in amino acids: CVSSLKRSYGYTF. As DNA, the CDR3 is TGTGTCAGCAGTTTAAAGAGATCCTATGGCTACACCTTC. The V and J genes are TRBV28 and TRBJ1-2; D is unresolved. CDR1 and CDR2 (germline): MDHEN, SYDVKM. The CDR3 contains 13 residues.

This clonotype occurred once. The V call is TRBV27, the J call TRBJ1-4; tentative D call: TRBD1 (5 bases). This CDR3 spans 16 amino acids. Between the trimmed V and J ends, which lost 5 bases and 7 bases, there was a span of 20 bases. Per the germline V gene, CDR1 is MNHEY and CDR2 is SMNVEV (reference sequence). The CDR3 region has the DNA TGTGCCAGCAGTCTCTCGATCACAGTCGGGGGTGAAAAACTGTTTTTT. It codes for CASSLSITVGGEKLFF.

This chain uses TRBV20-1 with TRBJ2-7, with TRBD2 matching over 7 bases. CDR3 length equals 13 residues. The trim removed 7 bases at V and 4 bases at J, leaving 10 bases unmatched. Germline CDR1 DFQATT, CDR2 SNEGSKA (reference sequence). CDR3 sequence (DNA): TGCAGTGTCCCAAAATCGGGGGGTTACGAGCAGTACTTC. Protein: CSVPKSGGYEQYF.

For this clonotype: Germline is not matched at one junction end, which may reflect a read error. This chain joins TRBV6-5 and TRBJ1-2; 7 bases are a match to TRBD1. This CDR3 has 14 amino acids. Germline values: CDR1 MNHEY, CDR2 SVGAGI. The CDR3 sequence is CASQKQGTNYGHTF. The CDR3 nucleotides read TGTGCCAGCCAGAAACAGGGGACTAACTATGGCCACACCTTC.

This clonotype has just a few counts. The chain joins TRBV29-1 to TRBJ2-7, with 9 bases identical to TRBD2. The J call may be wrong; the DNA end is better matched by TRBJ2-5. Looked up from germline, CDR1 is SQVTM and CDR2 is ANQGSEA. CDR3 length: 16 amino acids. The DNA for the CDR3 is TGCAGCGTTGAAGGCAGTCAGCGGGAGGAGGGGGAGACCCAGTACTTC. Its translation: CSVEGSQREEGETQYF.

The chain carries TRBV27 and TRBJ2-7; 11 bases fit TRBD2. V lost 7 bases, J lost 1 base, and 6 bases stayed unmatched. The CDR3 has 15 amino acids. The V gene's germline CDR1 is MNHEY and CDR2 SMNVEV (reference sequence). The CDR3 DNA is TGTGCCAGCAAGTACGGGACTAGCGGTTCCTACGAGCAGTACTTC. It yields the protein CASKYGTSGSYEQYF.

The V gene is TRBV11-3, the J gene TRBJ2-5, with TRBD2 identical over 7 bases. After removal of 0 bases from V and 2 bases from J, the junction contained 3 bases not matched to a gene. Germline CDR1 and CDR2: SGHNT and YENEEA. The CDR3 contains 15 residues. In nucleotides, the CDR3 is TGTGCCAGCAGCTTAGATGCGGGGGATCAAGAGACCCAGTACTTC. Translating gives CASSLDAGDQETQYF.

The V and J genes are TRBV10-3 and TRBJ2-1; 16 positions agree with TRBD2. Trimming removed 7 bases from V and 3 bases from J; junction bases left unmatched: 6. The CDR3 is 17 amino acids. The germline gives CDR1 ENHRY, CDR2 SYGVKD. The chain's CDR3 is CAITGTSGGGIYNEQFF. CDR3 nucleotides: TGTGCCATCACCGGGACTAGCGGGGGGGGGATCTACAATGAGCAGTTCTTC.